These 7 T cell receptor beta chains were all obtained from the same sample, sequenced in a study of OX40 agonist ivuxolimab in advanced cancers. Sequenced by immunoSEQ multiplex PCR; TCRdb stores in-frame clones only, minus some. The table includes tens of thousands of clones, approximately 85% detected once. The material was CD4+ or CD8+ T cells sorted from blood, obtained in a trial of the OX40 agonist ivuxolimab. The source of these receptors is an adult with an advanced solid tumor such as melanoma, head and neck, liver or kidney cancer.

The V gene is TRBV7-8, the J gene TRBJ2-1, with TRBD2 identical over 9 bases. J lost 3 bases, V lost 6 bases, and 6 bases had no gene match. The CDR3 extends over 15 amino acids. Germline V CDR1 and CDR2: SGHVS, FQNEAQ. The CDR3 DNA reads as TGTGCCAGCAGGTCCAGGCGGGGGGGCTACAATGAGCAGTTCTTC. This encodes CASRSRRGGYNEQFF.

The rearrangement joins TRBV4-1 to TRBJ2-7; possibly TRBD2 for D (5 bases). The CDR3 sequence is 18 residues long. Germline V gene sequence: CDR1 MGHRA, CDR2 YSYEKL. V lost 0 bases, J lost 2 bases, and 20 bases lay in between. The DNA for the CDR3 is TGCGCCAGCAGCCAAGACCACCCCGAGACTATCAAACCCTACGAGCAGTACTTC. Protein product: CASSQDHPETIKPYEQYF.

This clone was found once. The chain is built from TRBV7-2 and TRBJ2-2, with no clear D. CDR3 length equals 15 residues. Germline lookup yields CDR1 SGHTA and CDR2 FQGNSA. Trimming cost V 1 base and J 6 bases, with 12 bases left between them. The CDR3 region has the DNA TGTGCCAGCAGCTTAGTTCTGGGTCGTGCCGGGGAGCTGTTTTTT. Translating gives CASSLVLGRAGELFF.

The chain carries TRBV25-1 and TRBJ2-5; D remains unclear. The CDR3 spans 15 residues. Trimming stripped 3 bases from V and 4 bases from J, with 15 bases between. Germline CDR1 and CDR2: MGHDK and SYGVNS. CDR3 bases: TGTGCCAGCAGTGATTTAGGACGGAGTCTAGAGACCCAGTACTTC. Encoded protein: CASSDLGRSLETQYF.

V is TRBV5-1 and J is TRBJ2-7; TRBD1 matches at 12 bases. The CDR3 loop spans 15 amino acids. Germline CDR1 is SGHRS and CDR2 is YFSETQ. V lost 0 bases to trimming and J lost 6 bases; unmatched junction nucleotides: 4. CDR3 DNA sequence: TGCGCCAGCAGCTTGGGGGGACAGGGGGCGTCCGAGCAGTACTTC. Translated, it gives CASSLGGQGASEQYF.

The CDR3 here is CASSPGGRDTQYF. In DNA form, the CDR3 reads TGTGCCAGCTCACCGGGTGGGCGAGATACGCAGTATTTT. The rearrangement uses TRBV18 and TRBJ2-3; D is ambiguous. Between the trimmed V and J ends, which lost 3 bases and 5 bases, there was a span of 9 bases. From germline, CDR1 is KGHSH and CDR2 LQKENI. CDR3 length equals 13 residues.

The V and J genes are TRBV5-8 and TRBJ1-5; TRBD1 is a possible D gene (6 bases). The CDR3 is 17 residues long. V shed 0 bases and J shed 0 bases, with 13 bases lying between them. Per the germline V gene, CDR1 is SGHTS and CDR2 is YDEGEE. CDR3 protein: CASSLATGPYSNQPQHF. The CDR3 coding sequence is TGTGCCAGCAGCTTGGCGACAGGACCATATAGCAATCAGCCCCAGCATTTT. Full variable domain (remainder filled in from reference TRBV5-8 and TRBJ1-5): EAGVTQSPTHLIKTRGQQATLRCSPISGHTSVYWYQQALGLGLQFLLWYDEGEERNRGNFPPRFSGRQFPNYSSELNVNALELEDSALYLCASSLATGPYSNQPQHFGDGTRLSIL.